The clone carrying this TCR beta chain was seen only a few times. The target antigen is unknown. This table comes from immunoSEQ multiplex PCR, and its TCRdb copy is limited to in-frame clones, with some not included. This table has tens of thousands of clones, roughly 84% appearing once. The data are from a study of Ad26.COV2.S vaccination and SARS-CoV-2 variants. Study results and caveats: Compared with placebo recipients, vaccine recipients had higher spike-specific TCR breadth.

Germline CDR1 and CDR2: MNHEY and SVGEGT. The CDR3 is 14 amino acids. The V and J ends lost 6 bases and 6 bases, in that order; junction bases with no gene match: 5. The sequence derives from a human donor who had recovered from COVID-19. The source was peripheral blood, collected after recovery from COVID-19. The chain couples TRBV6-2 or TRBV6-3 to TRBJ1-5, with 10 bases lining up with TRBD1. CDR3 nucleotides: TGTGCCAGCAGCTGGACAGGGGGGCTTCAGCCCCAGCATTTT. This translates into CASSWTGGLQPQHF.